This T cell receptor (beta chain) was retrieved from a study of T cells after yellow fever vaccination. J was trimmed by 5 bases and V by 0 bases; bases with no gene match: 1. The CDR3 consists of 15 residues. CDR1 and CDR2 (germline): PRHDT, FYEKMQ (reference sequence). Study results and caveats: Faster peaking, at day 5 versus 15, marked a secondary response that was weaker.

About this clonotype itself: The antigen is not known.

In TCRdb, the 5' RACE reads were re-called with MiXCR into one record per CDR3 protein. The profile shows about 310,000 distinct CDR3 sequences, roughly 4% of them singletons. This chain uses TRBV13 with TRBJ1-2; 12 bases line up with TRBD1. This TCR came from a man younger than 35 who received the YFV17D yellow fever vaccine. Sample: PBMCs, taken on the day of the yellow fever booster vaccination. CDR3 in amino acids: CASSLGGQGAYGYTF. DNA for the CDR3: TGTGCCAGCAGCTTAGGGGGACAGGGGGCGTATGGCTACACCTTC.